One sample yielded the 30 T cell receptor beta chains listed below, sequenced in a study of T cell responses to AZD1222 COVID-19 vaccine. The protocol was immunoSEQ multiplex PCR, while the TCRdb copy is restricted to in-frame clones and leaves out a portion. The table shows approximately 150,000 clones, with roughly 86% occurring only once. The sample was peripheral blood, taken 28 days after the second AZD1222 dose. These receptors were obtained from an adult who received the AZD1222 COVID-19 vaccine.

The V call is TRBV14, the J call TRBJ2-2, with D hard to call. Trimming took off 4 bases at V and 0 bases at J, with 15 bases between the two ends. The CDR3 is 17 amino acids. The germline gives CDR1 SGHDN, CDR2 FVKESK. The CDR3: CASSPTGSRANTGELFF. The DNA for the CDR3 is TGTGCCAGCAGCCCCACGGGCAGTCGAGCGAACACCGGGGAGCTGTTTTTT. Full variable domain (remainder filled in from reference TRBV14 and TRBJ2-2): EAGVTQFPSHSVIEKGQTVTLRCDPISGHDNLYWYRRVMGKEIKFLLHFVKESKQDESGMPNNRFLAERTGGTYSTLKVQPAELEDSGVYFCASSPTGSRANTGELFFGEGSRLTVL.

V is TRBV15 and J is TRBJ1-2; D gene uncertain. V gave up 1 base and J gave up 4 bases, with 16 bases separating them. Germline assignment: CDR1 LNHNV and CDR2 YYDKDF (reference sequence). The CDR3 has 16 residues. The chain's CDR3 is CATSRVESGPRYGYTF. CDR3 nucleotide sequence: TGTGCCACCAGCAGAGTGGAGAGCGGCCCCCGCTATGGCTACACCTTC.

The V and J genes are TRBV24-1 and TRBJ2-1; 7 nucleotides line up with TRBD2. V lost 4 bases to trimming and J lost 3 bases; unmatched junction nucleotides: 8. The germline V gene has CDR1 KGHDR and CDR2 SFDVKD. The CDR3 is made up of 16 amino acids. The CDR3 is CATSEERGDFYNEQFF. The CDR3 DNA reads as TGTGCCACCAGTGAAGAACGGGGGGACTTCTACAATGAGCAGTTCTTC.

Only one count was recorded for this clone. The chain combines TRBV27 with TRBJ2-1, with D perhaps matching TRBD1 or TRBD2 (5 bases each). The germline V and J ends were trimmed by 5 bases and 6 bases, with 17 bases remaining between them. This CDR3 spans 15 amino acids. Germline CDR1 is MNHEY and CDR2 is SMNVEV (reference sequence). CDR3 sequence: CASSQLGRDVNEQFF. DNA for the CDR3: TGTGCCAGCAGTCAACTAGGACGGGACGTCAATGAGCAGTTCTTC.

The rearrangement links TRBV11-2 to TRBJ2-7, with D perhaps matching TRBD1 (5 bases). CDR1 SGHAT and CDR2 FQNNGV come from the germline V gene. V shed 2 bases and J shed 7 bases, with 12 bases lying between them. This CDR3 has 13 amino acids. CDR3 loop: CASSLNHRREQYF. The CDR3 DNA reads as TGTGCCAGCAGCTTAAACCACAGGAGAGAGCAGTACTTC.

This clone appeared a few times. CDR3 bases: TGTGCCAGCAGCTCATCGGGACAGTACAATGAGCAGTTCTTC. This codes for CASSSSGQYNEQFF. V usage is TRBV2 and J usage is TRBJ2-1; TRBD1 matches at 7 bases. V was clipped by 6 bases and J by 4 bases; unmatched bases: 6. Germline CDR1 reads SNHLY; CDR2 reads FYNNEI. The CDR3 has 14 amino acids.

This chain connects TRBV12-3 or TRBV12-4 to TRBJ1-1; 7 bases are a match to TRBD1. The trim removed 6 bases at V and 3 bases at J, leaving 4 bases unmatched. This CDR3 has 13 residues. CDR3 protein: CASSQTGYTEAFF. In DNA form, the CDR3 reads TGTGCCAGCAGCCAGACAGGGTACACTGAAGCTTTCTTT.

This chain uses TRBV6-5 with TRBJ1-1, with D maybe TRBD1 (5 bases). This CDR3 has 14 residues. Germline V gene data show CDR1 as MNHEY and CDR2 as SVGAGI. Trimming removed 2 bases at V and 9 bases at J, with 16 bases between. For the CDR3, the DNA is TGTGCCAGCAGTTACGGGAGTCCAGTGGGGCAAGCTTTCTTT. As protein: CASSYGSPVGQAFF.

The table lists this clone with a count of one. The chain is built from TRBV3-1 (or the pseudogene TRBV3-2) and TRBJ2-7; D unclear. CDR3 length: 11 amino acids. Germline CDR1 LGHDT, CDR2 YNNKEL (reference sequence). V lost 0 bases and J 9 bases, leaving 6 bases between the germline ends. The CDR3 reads CASSQDVVQYF. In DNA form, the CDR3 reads TGTGCCAGCAGCCAAGACGTAGTGCAGTACTTC.

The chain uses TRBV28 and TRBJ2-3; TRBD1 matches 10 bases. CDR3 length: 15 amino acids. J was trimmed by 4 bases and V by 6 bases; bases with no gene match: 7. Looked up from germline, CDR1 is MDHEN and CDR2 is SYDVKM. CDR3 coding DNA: TGTGCCAGCAGACACCGGGACAGGGGCCCAGATACGCAGTATTTT. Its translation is CASRHRDRGPDTQYF.

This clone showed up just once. The CDR3 is CASMLDGDYEQYF. The CDR3 DNA sequence: TGTGCCAGCATGCTTGACGGAGACTACGAGCAGTACTTC. V gene TRBV6-4 combines with J gene TRBJ2-7; D remains unclear. Germline values: CDR1 MRHNA, CDR2 SNTAGT. The CDR3 runs 13 residues. Trimming shortened V by 7 bases and J by 3 bases, and 13 bases separated the two germline ends.

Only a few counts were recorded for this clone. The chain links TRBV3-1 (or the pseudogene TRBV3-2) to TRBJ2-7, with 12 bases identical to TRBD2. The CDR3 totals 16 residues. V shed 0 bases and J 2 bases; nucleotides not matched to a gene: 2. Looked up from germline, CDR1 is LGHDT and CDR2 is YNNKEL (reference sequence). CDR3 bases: TGTGCCAGCAGCCAAGATCTAGCGGGGGGGGCCTACGAGCAGTACTTC. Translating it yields CASSQDLAGGAYEQYF.

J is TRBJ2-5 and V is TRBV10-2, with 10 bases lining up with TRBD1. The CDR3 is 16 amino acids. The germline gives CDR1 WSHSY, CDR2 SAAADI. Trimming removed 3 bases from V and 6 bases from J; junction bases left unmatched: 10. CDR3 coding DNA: TGCGCCAGCAGTGAATGGGGGGGACAGGGGACCAAGACCCAGTACTTC. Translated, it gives CASSEWGGQGTKTQYF.

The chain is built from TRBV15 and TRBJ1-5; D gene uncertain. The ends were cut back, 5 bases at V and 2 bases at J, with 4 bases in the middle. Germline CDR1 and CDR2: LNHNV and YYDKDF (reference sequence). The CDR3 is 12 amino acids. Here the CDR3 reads CATSHGNQPQHF. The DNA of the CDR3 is TGTGCCACCAGCCACGGCAATCAGCCCCAGCATTTT.

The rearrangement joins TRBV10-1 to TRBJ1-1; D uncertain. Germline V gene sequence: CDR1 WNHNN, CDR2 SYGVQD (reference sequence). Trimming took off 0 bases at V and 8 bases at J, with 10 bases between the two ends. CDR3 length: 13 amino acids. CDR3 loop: CASSESLGSEAFF. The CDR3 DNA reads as TGCGCCAGCAGTGAGTCTTTGGGGAGCGAAGCTTTCTTT.

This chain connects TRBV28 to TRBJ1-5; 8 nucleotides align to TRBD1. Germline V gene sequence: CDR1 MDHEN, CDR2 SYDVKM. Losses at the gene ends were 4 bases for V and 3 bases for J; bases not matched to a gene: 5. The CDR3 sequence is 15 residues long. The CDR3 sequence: CASSSRQGFNQPQHF. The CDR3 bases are TGTGCCAGCAGTTCCCGACAGGGGTTCAATCAGCCCCAGCATTTT.

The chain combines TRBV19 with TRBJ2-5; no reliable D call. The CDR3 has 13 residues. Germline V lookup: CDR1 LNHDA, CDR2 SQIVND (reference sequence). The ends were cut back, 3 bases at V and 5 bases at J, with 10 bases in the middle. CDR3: CASSMGRSETQYF. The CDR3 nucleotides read TGTGCCAGTAGTATGGGCCGCTCGGAGACCCAGTACTTC. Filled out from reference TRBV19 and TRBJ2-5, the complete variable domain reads DGGITQSPKYLFRKEGQNVTLSCEQNLNHDAMYWYRQDPGQGLRLIYYSQIVNDFQKGDIAEGYSVSREKKESFPLTVTSAQKNPTAFYLCASSMGRSETQYFGPGTRLLVL.

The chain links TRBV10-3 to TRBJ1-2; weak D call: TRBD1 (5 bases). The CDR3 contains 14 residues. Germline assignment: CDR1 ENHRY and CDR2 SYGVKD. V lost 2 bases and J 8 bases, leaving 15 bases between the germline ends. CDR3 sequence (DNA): TGTGCCATCAGTGAGCTGGGGCCCAACTGGGGCTACACCTTC. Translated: CAISELGPNWGYTF.

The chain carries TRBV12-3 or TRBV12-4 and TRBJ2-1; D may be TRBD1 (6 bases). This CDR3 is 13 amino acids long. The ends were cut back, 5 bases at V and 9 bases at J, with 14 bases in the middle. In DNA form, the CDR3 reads TGTGCCAGCAGTCCTACAGGGTCCCCTGAGCAGTTCTTC. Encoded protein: CASSPTGSPEQFF.

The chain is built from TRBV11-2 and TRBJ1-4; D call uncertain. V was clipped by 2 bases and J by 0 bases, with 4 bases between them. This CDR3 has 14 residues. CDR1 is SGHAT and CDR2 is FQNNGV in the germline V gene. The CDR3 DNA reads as TGTGCCAGCAGCTTATTGGCAACTAATGAAAAACTGTTTTTT. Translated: CASSLLATNEKLFF.

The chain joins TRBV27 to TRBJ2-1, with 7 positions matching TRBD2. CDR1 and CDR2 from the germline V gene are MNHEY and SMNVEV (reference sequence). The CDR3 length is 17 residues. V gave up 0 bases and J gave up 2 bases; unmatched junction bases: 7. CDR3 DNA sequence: TGTGCCAGCAGTTTATCATGGGGAGGGAGTCCCTACAATGAGCAGTTCTTC. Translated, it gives CASSLSWGGSPYNEQFF.

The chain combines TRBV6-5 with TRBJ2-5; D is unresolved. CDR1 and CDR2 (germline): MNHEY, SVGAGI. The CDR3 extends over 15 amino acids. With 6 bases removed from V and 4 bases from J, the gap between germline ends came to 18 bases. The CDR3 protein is CASSLPLPELETQYF. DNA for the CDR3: TGTGCCAGCAGCCTACCCCTCCCAGAGCTAGAGACCCAGTACTTC.

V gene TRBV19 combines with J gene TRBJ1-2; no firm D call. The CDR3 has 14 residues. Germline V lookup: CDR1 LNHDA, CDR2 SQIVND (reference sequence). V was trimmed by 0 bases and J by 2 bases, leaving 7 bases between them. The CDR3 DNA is TGTGCCAGTAGTATAGAACTGGGAAACTATGGCTACACCTTC. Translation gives CASSIELGNYGYTF.

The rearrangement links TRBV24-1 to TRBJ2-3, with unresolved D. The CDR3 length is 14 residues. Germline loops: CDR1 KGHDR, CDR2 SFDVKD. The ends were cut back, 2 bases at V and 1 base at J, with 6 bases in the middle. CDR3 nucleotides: TGTGCCACCAGTGATTCGCACGGCACAGATACGCAGTATTTT. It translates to CATSDSHGTDTQYF.

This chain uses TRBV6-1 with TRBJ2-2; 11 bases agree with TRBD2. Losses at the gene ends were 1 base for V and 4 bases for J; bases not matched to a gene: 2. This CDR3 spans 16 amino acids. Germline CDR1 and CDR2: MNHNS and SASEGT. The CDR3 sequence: CASSEVAGGLTGELFF. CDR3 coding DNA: TGTGCCAGCAGTGAAGTAGCGGGGGGGCTCACCGGGGAGCTGTTTTTT.

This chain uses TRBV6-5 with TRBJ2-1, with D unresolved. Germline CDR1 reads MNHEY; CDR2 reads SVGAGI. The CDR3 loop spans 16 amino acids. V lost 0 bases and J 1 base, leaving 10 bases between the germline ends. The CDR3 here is CASSYSNGDSYNEQFF. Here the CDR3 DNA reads TGTGCCAGCAGTTACTCGAATGGGGATTCCTACAATGAGCAGTTCTTC.

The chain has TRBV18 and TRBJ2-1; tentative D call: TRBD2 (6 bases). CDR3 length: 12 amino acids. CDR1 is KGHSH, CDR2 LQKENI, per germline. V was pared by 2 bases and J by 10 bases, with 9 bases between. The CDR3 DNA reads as TGTGCCAGCTCACCAGGGGGGAACGAGCAGTTCTTC. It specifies CASSPGGNEQFF.

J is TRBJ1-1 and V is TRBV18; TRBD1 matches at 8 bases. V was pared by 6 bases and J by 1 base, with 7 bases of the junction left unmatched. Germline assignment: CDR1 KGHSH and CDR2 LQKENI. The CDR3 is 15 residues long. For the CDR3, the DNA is TGTGCCAGCTCCCTCTGGACAGGGAGGAACACTGAAGCTTTCTTT. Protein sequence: CASSLWTGRNTEAFF.

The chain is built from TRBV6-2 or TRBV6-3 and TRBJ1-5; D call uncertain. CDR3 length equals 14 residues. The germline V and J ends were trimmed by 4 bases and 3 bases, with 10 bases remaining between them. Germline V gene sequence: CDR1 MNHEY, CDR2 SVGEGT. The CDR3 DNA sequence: TGTGCCAGCAGTTCCCCCATCGACAATCAGCCCCAGCATTTT. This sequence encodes CASSSPIDNQPQHF.

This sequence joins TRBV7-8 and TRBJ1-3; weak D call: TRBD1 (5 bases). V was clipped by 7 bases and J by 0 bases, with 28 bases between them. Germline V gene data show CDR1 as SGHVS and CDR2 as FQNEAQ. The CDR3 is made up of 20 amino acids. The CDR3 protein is CASTPRPQLGRRLSGNTIYF. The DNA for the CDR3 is TGTGCCAGCACCCCCCGACCCCAATTGGGGCGACGACTCTCTGGAAACACCATATATTTT.